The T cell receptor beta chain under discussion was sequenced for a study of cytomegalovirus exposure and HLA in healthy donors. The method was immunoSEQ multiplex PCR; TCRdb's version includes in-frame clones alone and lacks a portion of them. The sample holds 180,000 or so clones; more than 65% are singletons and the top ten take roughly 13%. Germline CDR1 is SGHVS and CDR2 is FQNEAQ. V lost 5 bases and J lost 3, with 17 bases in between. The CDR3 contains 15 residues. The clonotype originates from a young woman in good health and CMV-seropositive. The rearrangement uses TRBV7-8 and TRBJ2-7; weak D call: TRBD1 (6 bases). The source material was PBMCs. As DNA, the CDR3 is TGTGCCAGCAGCCCAACCTGGGACACCTACTACGAGCAGTACTTC. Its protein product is CASSPTWDTYYEQYF.